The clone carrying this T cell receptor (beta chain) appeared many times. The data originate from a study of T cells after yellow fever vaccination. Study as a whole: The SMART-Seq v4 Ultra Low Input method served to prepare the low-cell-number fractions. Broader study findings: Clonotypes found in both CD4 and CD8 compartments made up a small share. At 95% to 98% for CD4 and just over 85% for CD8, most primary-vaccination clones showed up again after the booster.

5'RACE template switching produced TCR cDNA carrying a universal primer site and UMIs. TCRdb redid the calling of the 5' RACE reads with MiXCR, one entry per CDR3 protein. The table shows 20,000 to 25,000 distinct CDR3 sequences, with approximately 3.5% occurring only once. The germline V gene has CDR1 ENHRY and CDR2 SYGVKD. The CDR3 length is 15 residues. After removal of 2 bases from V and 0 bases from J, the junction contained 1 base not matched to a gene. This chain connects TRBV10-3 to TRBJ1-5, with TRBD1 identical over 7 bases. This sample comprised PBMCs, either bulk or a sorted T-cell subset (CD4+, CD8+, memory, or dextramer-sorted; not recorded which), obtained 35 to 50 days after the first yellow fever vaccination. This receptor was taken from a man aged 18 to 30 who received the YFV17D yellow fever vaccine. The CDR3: CAISEGTASNQPQHF. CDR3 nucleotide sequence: TGTGCCATCAGTGAGGGGACAGCTAGCAATCAGCCCCAGCATTTT.